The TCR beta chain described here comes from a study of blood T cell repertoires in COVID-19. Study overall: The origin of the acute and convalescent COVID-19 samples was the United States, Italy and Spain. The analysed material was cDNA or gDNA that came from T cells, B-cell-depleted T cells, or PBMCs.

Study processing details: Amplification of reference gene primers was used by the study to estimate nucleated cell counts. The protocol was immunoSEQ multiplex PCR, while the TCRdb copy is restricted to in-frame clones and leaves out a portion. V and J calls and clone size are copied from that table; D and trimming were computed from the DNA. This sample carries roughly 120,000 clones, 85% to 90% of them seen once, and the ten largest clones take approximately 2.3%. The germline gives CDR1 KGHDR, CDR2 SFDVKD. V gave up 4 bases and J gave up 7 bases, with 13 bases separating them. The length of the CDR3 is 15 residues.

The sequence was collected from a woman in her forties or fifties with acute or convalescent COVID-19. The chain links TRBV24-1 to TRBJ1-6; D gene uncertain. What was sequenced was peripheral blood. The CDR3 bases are TGTGCCACCAGTGACCCGAGAGAGTCGAATTCACCCCTCCACTTT. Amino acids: CATSDPRESNSPLHF.